These 5 T cell receptor beta chains were all obtained from the same sample, sequenced in a study of T cell repertoires in cytomegalovirus infection (dated by TCRdb to between 2017 and 2020). These reads were obtained on an Illumina HiSeq 1500. TCRdb reworked the public reads: Q25 trimming with fastp, MiXCR clone assembly, productive beta chains retained. Under each unique CDR3 protein, matching rows form one entry showing the most common genes and DNA. The sample has 290,000 or so distinct CDR3 sequences on record, roughly 9.3% of them singletons. Around 2.4% of the sample lies in the top ten. Sequences were obtained from PBMCs. These receptors were taken from a human donor in good health (CMV status not recorded). Some clones in this sample may be carry-over from other donors' samples.

The chain links TRBV9 to TRBJ2-2; maybe TRBD1 (5 bases). V was pared by 1 base and J by 2 bases, with 12 bases between. The CDR3 totals 16 residues. Per the germline V gene, CDR1 is SGDLS and CDR2 is YYNGEE. In nucleotides, the CDR3 is TGTGCCAGCAGCGTACACCGAGGACACAACACCGGGGAGCTGTTTTTT. Translation: CASSVHRGHNTGELFF.

As regards this clonotype: This may stem from a read error, because a much larger clone lies one nucleotide away. V usage is TRBV7-6 and J usage is TRBJ2-7; 7 bases line up with TRBD1. J was trimmed by 0 bases and V by 5 bases; bases with no gene match: 7. This CDR3 region has 15 residues. The V gene's germline CDR1 is SGHVS and CDR2 FNYEAQ. The CDR3 coding sequence is TGTGCCAGCAGCCCCCGGGACAGTGCCTCCTACGAGCAGTACTTC. Amino acid sequence: CASSPRDSASYEQYF.

In this sample, this clonotype turned up a few times. The rearrangement uses TRBV29-1 and TRBJ1-1, with 7 bases identical to TRBD1. Germline CDR1 is SQVTM and CDR2 is ANQGSEA. The CDR3 totals 12 residues. Trimming took 7 bases from V and 11 from J; bases not matched to a gene: 13. The CDR3 loop is CSEMTGSRGAFF. Written as DNA, the CDR3 is TGCAGCGAGATGACAGGGTCCCGAGGGGCTTTCTTT.

Ten or more counts support this clonotype. This chain uses TRBV14 with TRBJ2-2; maybe TRBD2 (5 bases). Germline V lookup: CDR1 SGHDN, CDR2 FVKESK. The CDR3 contains 15 residues. V dropped 0 bases and J dropped 3 bases, with 8 bases sitting between them. The CDR3 nucleotides read TGTGCCAGCAGCCAAGATAGGCGGGACACCGGGGAGCTGTTTTTT. It specifies CASSQDRRDTGELFF.

This clonotype was seen ten or more times. CDR3 coding DNA: TGTGCCAGCAGTTATTTTTTTGAGACCCAGTACTTC. Translation: CASSYFFETQYF. The rearrangement links TRBV12-3 or TRBV12-4 to TRBJ2-5; D uncertain. Trimming took 4 bases from V and 5 from J, leaving 8 bases between them. This CDR3 has 12 residues.